What follows is one T cell receptor (beta chain) and its context. This entry is derived from a study of sequential checkpoint blockade in melanoma. The wider study: Arm A got nivolumab then ipilimumab; arm B the reverse, 1:1.

As for treatment: randomized to nivolumab then ipilimumab (arm A) or the reverse (arm B). Patients had received no earlier DNA-damaging chemotherapy. Live CD3+CD8+ CD19− CD56− cells were sorted from PBMCs. V lost 3 bases to trimming and J lost 2 bases; unmatched junction nucleotides: 7. In germline, CDR1 is SGHDT, CDR2 YYEEEE. The CDR3 contains 16 residues. This table comes from immunoSEQ multiplex PCR, and its TCRdb copy is limited to in-frame clones, with some not included. There are about 17,000 clones in the sample; more than 65% occur only once, and 20% to 25% lies in the top ten. The chain links TRBV5-6 to TRBJ1-2; 10 bases are shared with TRBD1. The sequence derives from a human donor with melanoma. Specimen: CD8+ T cells sorted from blood (inferred from file names), collected from a patient given nivolumab and ipilimumab in sequence. The CDR3 coding sequence is TGTGCCAGCAGCTACGGGACAGGGGTCCCCAACTATGGCTACACCTTC. It is translated as CASSYGTGVPNYGYTF.